The clone carrying this T cell receptor beta chain showed up many times. Amplification of TCR beta CDR3 regions was performed using RNA transcripts as template. With the HTBI primer set, the TCR CDR3 went through a first round of RT-PCR. TCRdb reanalysed the multiplex PCR reads using MiXCR and keeps one entry per CDR3 protein. Among fewer than 450,000 distinct CDR3 sequences, approximately 14% were seen once, and the ten largest hold under 25%. The PBMCs were sourced from fresh peripheral blood (about 10 ml). This sample is drawn from a study of T cells in Graves' hyperthyroidism and ophthalmopathy. Study-level background: Upon initial diagnosis and before any treatment, peripheral blood was collected.

CDR3 length: 15 residues. Germline CDR1 DFQATT, CDR2 SNEGSKA (reference sequence). The V segment lost 2 bases and the J segment 5 bases; nucleotides outside the gene matches: 8. The receptor comes from a woman aged 55-69 years with Graves' ophthalmopathy. The chain carries TRBV20-1 and TRBJ2-7, with TRBD1 identical over 11 bases. Material: blood. CDR3 sequence (DNA): TGCAGTGCTAGAATCAGCCGGACAGGGGGCCACGAGCAGTACTTC. Its translation is CSARISRTGGHEQYF.